The clone carrying this TCR beta chain was seen ten or more times. The antigen is undetermined. This CDR3 is 17 amino acids long. Germline CDR1 is SGHTA and CDR2 is FQGNSA. V shed 5 bases and J 7 bases; nucleotides not matched to a gene: 11. TCRdb independently ran MiXCR on the RT-PCR reads; one entry per CDR3 protein. This table has about 500,000 distinct CDR3 sequences, around 7.9% appearing once. The sample originates from a study of response to subunit inactivated influenza vaccine. Study conclusions and caveats: Seasonal influenza vaccination, on each occasion, was suggested by the authors to recruit few new T cells.

The sequences come from PBMCs from blood, collected roughly 24 months after vaccination. This TCR came from a man aged 50 to 75 who received an inactivated influenza vaccine. The chain employs TRBV7-2 and TRBJ2-1; TRBD2 matches 13 bases. The CDR3 protein is CASSAQPGLAGYNEQFF. CDR3 DNA: TGTGCCAGCAGCGCTCAACCGGGACTAGCGGGGTATAATGAGCAGTTCTTC. The whole variable domain, filled in from reference TRBV7-2 and TRBJ2-1, reads GAGVSQSPSNKVTEKGKDVELRCDPISGHTALYWYRQSLGQGLEFLIYFQGNSAPDKSGLPSDRFSAERTGGSVSTLTIQRTQQEDSAVYLCASSAQPGLAGYNEQFFGPGTRLTVL.